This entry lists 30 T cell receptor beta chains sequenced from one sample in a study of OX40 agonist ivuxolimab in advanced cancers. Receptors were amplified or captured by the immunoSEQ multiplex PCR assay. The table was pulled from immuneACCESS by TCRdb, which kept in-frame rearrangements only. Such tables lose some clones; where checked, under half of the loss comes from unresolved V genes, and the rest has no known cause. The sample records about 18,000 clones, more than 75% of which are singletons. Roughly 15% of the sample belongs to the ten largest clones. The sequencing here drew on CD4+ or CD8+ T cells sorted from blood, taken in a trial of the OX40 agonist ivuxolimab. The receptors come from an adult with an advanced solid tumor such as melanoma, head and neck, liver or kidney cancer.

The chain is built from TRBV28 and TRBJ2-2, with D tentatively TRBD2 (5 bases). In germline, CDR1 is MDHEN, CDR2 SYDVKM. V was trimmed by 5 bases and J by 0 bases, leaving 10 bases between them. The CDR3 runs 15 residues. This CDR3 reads CASSPARANTGELFF. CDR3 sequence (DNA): TGTGCCAGCAGTCCCGCGCGGGCGAACACCGGGGAGCTGTTTTTT.

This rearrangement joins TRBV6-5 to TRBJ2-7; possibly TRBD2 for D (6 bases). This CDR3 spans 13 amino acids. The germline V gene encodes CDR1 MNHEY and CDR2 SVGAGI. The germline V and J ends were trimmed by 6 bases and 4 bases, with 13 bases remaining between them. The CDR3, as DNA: TGTGCCAGCAGCCGCAGGGACTTTTACGAGCAGTACTTC. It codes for CASSRRDFYEQYF.

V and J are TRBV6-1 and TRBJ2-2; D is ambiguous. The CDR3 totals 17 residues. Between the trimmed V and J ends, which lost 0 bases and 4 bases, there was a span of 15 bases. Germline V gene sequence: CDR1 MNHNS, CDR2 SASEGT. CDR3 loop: CASSEAFMAVGTGELFF. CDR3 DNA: TGTGCCAGCAGTGAAGCGTTTATGGCAGTTGGCACCGGGGAGCTGTTTTTT.

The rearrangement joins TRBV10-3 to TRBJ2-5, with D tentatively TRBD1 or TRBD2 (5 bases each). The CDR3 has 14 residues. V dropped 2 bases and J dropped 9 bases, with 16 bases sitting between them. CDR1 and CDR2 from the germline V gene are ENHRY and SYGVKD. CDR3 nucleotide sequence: TGTGCCATCAGTGAGGGGACCGGACCTTGGGCCCAGTACTTC. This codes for CAISEGTGPWAQYF.

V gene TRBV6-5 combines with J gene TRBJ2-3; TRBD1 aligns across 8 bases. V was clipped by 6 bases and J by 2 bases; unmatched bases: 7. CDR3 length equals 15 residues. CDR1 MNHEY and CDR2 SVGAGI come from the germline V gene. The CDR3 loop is CASRPYRGTTDTQYF. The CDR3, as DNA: TGTGCCAGCAGACCTTACAGGGGGACCACAGATACGCAGTATTTT.

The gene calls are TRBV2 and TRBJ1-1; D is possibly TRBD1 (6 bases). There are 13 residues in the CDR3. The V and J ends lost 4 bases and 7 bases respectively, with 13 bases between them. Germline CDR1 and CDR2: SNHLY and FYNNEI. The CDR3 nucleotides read TGTGCCAGCAGTGCTACAGGGTTTAATGAAGCTTTCTTT. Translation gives CASSATGFNEAFF.

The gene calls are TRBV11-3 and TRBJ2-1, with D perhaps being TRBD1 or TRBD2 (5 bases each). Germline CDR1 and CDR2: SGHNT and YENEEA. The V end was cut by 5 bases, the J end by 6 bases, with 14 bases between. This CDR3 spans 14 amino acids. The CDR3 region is CASSHPGTPNEQFF. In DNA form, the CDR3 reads TGTGCCAGCAGCCATCCAGGGACCCCCAATGAGCAGTTCTTC.

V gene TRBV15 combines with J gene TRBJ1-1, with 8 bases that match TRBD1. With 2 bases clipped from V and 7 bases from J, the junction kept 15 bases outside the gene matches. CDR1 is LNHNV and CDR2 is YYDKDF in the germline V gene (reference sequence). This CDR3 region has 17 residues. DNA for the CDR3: TGTGCCACCAGCAGACTAACCCACGGGACAGGAGGGGTTGAAGCTTTCTTT. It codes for CATSRLTHGTGGVEAFF.

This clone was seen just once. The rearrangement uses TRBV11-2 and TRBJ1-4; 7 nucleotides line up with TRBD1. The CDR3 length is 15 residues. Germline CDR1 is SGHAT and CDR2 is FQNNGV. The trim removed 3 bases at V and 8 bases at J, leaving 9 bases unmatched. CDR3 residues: CASSLADRVGEKLFF. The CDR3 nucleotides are TGTGCCAGCAGCTTGGCTGACAGGGTAGGGGAAAAACTGTTTTTT.

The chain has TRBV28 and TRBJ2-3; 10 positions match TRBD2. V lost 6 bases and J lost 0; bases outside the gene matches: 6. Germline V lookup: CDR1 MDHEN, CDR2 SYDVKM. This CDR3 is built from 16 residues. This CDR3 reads CASSHGLADSTDTQYF. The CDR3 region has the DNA TGTGCCAGCAGCCACGGACTAGCGGATAGCACAGATACGCAGTATTTT.

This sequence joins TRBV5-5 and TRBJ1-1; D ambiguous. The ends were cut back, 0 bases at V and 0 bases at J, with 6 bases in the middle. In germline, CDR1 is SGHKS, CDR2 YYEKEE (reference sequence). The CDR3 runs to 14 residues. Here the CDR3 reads CASSLGLLNTEAFF. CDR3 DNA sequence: TGTGCCAGCAGCTTGGGGCTCCTGAACACTGAAGCTTTCTTT.

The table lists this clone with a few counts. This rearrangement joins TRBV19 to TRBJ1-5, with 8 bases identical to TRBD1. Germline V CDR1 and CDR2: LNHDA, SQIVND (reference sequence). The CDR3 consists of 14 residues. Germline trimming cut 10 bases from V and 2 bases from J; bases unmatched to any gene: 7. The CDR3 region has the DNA TGTGCCACCTCCTCGACAGGGGGCAATCAGCCCCAGCATTTT. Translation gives CATSSTGGNQPQHF.

DNA for the CDR3: TGTGCCAGCAGCTTGAGGGGGGATTATGGCTACACCTTC. Its protein product is CASSLRGDYGYTF. This chain connects TRBV5-5 to TRBJ1-2; perhaps TRBD1 as D (6 bases). Trimming took 1 base from V and 5 from J, leaving 9 bases between them. The CDR3 consists of 13 residues. Per germline, CDR1 SGHKS and CDR2 YYEKEE (reference sequence).

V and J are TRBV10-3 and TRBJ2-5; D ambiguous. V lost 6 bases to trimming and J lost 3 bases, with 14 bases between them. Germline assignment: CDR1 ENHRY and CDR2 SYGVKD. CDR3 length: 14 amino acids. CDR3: CAIRATTDKETQYF. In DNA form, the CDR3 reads TGTGCCATCAGGGCTACGACGGATAAAGAGACCCAGTACTTC.

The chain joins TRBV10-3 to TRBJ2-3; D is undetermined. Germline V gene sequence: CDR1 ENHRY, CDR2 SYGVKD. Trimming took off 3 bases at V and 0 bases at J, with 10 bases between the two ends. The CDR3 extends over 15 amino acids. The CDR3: CAISDPQTSTDTQYF. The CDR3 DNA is TGTGCCATCAGTGATCCCCAGACTAGCACAGATACGCAGTATTTT.

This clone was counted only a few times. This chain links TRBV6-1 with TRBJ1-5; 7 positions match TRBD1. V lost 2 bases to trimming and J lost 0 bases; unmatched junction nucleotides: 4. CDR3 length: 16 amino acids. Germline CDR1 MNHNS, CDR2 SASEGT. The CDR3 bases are TGTGCCAGCAGTGAAATACAGGGGCTTAGCAATCAGCCCCAGCATTTT. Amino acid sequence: CASSEIQGLSNQPQHF.

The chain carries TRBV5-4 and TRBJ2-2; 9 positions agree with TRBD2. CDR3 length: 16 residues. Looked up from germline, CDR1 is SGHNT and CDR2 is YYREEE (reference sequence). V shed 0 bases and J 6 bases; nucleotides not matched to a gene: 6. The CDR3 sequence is CASSLGVAGASGELFF. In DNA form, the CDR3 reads TGTGCCAGCAGCTTGGGGGTAGCGGGGGCTTCCGGGGAGCTGTTTTTT.

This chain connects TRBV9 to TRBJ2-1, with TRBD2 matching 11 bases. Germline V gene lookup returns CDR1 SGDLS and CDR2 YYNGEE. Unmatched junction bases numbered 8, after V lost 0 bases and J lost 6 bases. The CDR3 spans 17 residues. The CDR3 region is CASSVGPLAGGFNEQFF. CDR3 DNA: TGTGCCAGCAGCGTAGGACCCCTAGCGGGAGGTTTCAATGAGCAGTTCTTC.

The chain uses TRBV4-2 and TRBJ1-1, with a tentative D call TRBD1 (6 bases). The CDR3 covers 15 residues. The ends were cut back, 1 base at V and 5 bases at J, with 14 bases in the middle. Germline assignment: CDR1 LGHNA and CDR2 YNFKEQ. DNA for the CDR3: TGTGCCAGCAGCCAAGTAAGGGGGGCAGTTACTGAAGCTTTCTTT. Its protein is CASSQVRGAVTEAFF.

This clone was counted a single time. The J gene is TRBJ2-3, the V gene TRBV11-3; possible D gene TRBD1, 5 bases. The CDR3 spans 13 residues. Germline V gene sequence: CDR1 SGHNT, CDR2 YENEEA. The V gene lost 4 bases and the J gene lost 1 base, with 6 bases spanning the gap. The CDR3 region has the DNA TGTGCCAGCAGCTCCAGGGGCACAGATACGCAGTATTTT. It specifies CASSSRGTDTQYF.

CDR3 bases: TGTGCCAGCAGCCAAGCCGAGGCTAGCGGGAGCCTGAACACCGGGGAGCTGTTTTTT. Protein sequence: CASSQAEASGSLNTGELFF. V and J are TRBV5-4 and TRBJ2-2; TRBD2 matches at 10 bases. This CDR3 contains 19 residues. CDR1 is SGHNT, CDR2 YYREEE, per germline (reference sequence). The V and J ends lost 4 bases and 1 base, in that order; junction bases with no gene match: 13.

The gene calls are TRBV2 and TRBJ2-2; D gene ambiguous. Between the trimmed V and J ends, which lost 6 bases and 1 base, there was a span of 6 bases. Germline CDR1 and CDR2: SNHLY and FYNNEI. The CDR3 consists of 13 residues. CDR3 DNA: TGTGCCAGCAGGCAAGAGAACACCGGGGAGCTGTTTTTT. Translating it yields CASRQENTGELFF. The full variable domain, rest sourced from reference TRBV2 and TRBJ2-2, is EPEVTQTPSHQVTQMGQEVILRCVPISNHLYFYWYRQILGQKVEFLVSFYNNEISEKSEIFDDQFSVERPDGSNFTLKIRSTKLEDSAMYFCASRQENTGELFFGEGSRLTVL.

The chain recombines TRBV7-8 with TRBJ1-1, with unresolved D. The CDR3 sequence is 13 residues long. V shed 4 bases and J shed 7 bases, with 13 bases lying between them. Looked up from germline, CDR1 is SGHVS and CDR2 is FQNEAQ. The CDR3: CASSSSIGLEAFF. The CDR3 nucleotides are TGTGCCAGCAGCTCGTCGATCGGCCTTGAAGCTTTCTTT.

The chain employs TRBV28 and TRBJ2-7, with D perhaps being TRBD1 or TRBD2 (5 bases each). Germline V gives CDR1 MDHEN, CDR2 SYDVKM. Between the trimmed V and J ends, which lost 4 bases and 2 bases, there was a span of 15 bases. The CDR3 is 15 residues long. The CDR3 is CASSSPASGPYEQYF. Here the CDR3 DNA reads TGTGCCAGCAGTTCTCCAGCCTCGGGGCCCTACGAGCAGTACTTC.

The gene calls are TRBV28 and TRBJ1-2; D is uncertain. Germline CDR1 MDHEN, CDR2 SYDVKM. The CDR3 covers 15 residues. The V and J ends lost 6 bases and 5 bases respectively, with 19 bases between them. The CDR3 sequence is CASRDVEGKRYGYTF. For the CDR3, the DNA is TGTGCCAGCAGGGACGTTGAAGGGAAGAGGTATGGCTACACCTTC.

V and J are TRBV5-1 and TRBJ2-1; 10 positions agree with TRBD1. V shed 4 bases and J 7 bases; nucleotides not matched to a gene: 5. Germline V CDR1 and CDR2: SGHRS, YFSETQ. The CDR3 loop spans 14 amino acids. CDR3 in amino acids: CASSRGQGLNEQFF. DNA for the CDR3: TGCGCCAGCAGCCGGGGACAGGGGTTGAATGAGCAGTTCTTC. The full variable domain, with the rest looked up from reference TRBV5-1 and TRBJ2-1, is KAGVTQTPRYLIKTRGQQVTLSCSPISGHRSVSWYQQTPGQGLQFLFEYFSETQRNKGNFPGRFSGRQFSNSRSEMNVSTLELGDSALYLCASSRGQGLNEQFFGPGTRLTVL.

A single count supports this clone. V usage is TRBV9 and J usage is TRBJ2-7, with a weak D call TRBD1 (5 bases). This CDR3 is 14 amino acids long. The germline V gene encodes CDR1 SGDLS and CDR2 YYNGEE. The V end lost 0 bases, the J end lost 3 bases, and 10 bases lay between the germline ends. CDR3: CASSVAGSNYEQYF. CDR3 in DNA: TGTGCCAGCAGCGTAGCAGGGTCAAACTACGAGCAGTACTTC.

CDR3 in DNA: TGTGCCAGCAGCTCATCGTGGGGTGTACAAGAGACCCAGTACTTC. This codes for CASSSSWGVQETQYF. V gene TRBV5-6 combines with J gene TRBJ2-5, with no clear D. Germline lookup yields CDR1 SGHDT and CDR2 YYEEEE. Trimming removed 3 bases from V and 2 bases from J, with 14 bases in between. The CDR3 covers 15 residues.

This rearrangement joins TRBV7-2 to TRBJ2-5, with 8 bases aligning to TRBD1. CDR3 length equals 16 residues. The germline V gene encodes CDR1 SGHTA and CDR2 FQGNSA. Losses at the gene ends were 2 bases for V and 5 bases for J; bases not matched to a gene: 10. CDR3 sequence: CASSLRGRGLGETQYF. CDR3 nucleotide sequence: TGTGCCAGCAGCTTAAGGGGCAGGGGGCTGGGGGAGACCCAGTACTTC.

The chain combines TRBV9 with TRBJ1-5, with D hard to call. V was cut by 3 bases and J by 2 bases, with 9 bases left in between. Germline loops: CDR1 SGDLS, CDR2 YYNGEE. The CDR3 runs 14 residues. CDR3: CASSADWGNQPQHF. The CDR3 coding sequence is TGTGCCAGCAGCGCCGACTGGGGCAATCAGCCCCAGCATTTT.